This is a list of T cell receptor beta chains from one sample in a study of CXCR3-negative and CXCR3-positive naive CD8 T cells. No DNA is given; TCRdb re-called the 5' RACE reads and lists each CDR3 protein once. Reported are roughly 120,000 distinct CDR3 sequences; the ten largest clones contain roughly 0.59%. The source material was naive CXCR3+ CD8+ T cells from blood. The receptors originated from a human donor in good health. Some clones in this sample may be carry-over from other donors' samples. Both conserved end residues are part of each CDR3. Fields, in order: V gene, J gene, CDR3 protein.

TRBV7-9	TRBJ1-6	CASSSRTAHNSPLHF
TRBV5-1	TRBJ2-7	CASRPGTGVTYEQYF
TRBV29-1	TRBJ1-2	CSVEAIIRDGYTF
TRBV20-1	TRBJ2-1	CSARVDGGVSYNEQFF
TRBV29-1	TRBJ2-1	CSVEVARDSIYYNEQFF
TRBV7-2	TRBJ1-3	CASSLGYVDGTRNTIYF
TRBV12-3/TRBV12-4	TRBJ1-1	CASSSPGNMITEAFF
TRBV7-2	TRBJ1-6	CASSLAMDSLSSYNSPLHF
TRBV4-3	TRBJ1-5	CASSQDRDWTEPQHF
TRBV4-2	TRBJ1-6	CASSQPLQDRNDSPLHF
TRBV5-1	TRBJ2-4	CASSLRADGGNIQYF
TRBV7-9	TRBJ2-7	CASSPFVSSYEQYF
TRBV9	TRBJ2-7	CASSAGGDSLYEQYF
TRBV7-2	TRBJ2-7	CASSPHLDVYEQYF
TRBV19	TRBJ1-6	CASSKDSSYNSPLHF
TRBV27	TRBJ2-5	CASSSSGLTWETQYF
TRBV7-9	TRBJ2-2	CASSFPGTDANTGELFF
TRBV5-1	TRBJ2-3	CASSSISGRASEDTQYF